Sequencing of this T cell receptor beta chain was carried out in a study of blood T cells in healthy people across ages. Only a few counts were recorded for this clonotype. The antigen is undetermined. A second roughly 6 to 11 cycle PCR used barcoded and J-beta primers. TCRdb redid the calling of the 5' RACE reads with MiXCR, one entry per CDR3 protein. The table shows about 1.4 million distinct CDR3 sequences, with around 55% occurring only once. Study-wide results and limits: More naive CD4+ cells and higher diversity were found in long-lived than in aged donors. TCR beta diversity tracked closely with naive T cell percentage.

The clonotype comes from a man younger than 35 in good health. Sequenced: blood.

The CDR3 coding sequence is TGCGCCAGCAGCTTGGCCCCCGGGGACAGCACCTACGAGCAGTACTTC. This encodes CASSLAPGDSTYEQYF. V gene TRBV5-1 combines with J gene TRBJ2-7; 7 nucleotides line up with TRBD1. Germline CDR1 and CDR2: SGHRS and YFSETQ. The CDR3 has 16 residues. Trimming cost V 0 bases and J 2 bases; bases outside gene matches: 8.